The TCR beta chain under discussion was sequenced for a study of blood T cell repertoires in COVID-19. This clone was observed a single time. Here immunoSEQ multiplex PCR was the method, and the copy in TCRdb shows in-frame clones only, minus some. The table lists over 200,000 clones, over 80% of them singletons. The receptor's source is a woman aged 25 to 39 with COVID-19, enrolled during active disease. Sequenced sample: peripheral blood.

The CDR3 spells CATGRGGTGAYEQYF. The CDR3, as DNA: TGTGCCACCGGGAGAGGGGGGACAGGGGCCTACGAGCAGTACTTC. This rearrangement joins TRBV15 to TRBJ2-7, with 10 bases aligning to TRBD1. The CDR3 length is 15 residues. The ends lost 8 bases at V and 2 bases at J; junction bases unmatched: 9. Germline values: CDR1 LNHNV, CDR2 YYDKDF (reference sequence).